A single sample is the source of the 20 T cell receptor beta chains below, sequenced in a study of T cell responses to AZD1222 COVID-19 vaccine. Profiling relied on immunoSEQ multiplex PCR, and the TCRdb table lists in-frame clones only, not all of them. The table shows approximately 92,000 clones, with approximately 90% occurring only once. The material was peripheral blood, obtained on day 0 of AZD1222 vaccination. Receptors originate from an adult in good health.

CDR3: CASSLWDGNQPQHF. The CDR3 coding sequence is TGTGCCAGCAGTTTATGGGATGGCAATCAGCCCCAGCATTTT. The rearrangement joins TRBV27 to TRBJ1-5; D gene unclear. Deletions cut 1 base from V and 2 bases from J, with 6 bases between. Germline CDR1 MNHEY, CDR2 SMNVEV (reference sequence). This CDR3 is built from 14 residues.

This chain links TRBV9 with TRBJ2-3; 7 positions agree with TRBD1. The germline V gene has CDR1 SGDLS and CDR2 YYNGEE. Losses at the gene ends were 4 bases for V and 3 bases for J; bases not matched to a gene: 11. The CDR3 length is 16 residues. CDR3 sequence: CASSPRQGMGTDTQYF. CDR3 nucleotides: TGTGCCAGCAGCCCCAGACAGGGTATGGGGACAGATACGCAGTATTTT.

The genes are TRBV5-6 and TRBJ2-5, with 9 nucleotides matching TRBD1. The length of the CDR3 is 14 residues. The V and J ends lost 4 bases and 3 bases, in that order; junction bases with no gene match: 4. Germline values: CDR1 SGHDT, CDR2 YYEEEE. The chain's CDR3 is CASSRGTGKETQYF. Here the CDR3 DNA reads TGTGCCAGCAGCCGGGGGACAGGGAAAGAGACCCAGTACTTC. Combining the CDR3 with reference TRBV5-6 and TRBJ2-5 gives the whole variable domain DAGVTQSPTHLIKTRGQQVTLRCSPKSGHDTVSWYQQALGQGPQFIFQYYEEEERQRGNFPDRFSGHQFPNYSSELNVNALLLGDSALYLCASSRGTGKETQYFGPGTRLLVL.

This chain's CDR3 is CASTWGPAGSNTEAFF. The CDR3, as DNA: TGCGCCAGCACCTGGGGTCCAGCAGGGTCGAACACTGAAGCTTTCTTT. The rearrangement links TRBV5-1 to TRBJ1-1; possible D gene TRBD1, 5 bases. Germline CDR1 reads SGHRS; CDR2 reads YFSETQ. This CDR3 is built from 16 residues. V gave up 6 bases and J gave up 1 base, with 19 bases separating them.

The chain uses TRBV19 and TRBJ1-3; unclear D gene. CDR1 is LNHDA and CDR2 is SQIVND in the germline V gene (reference sequence). Between the trimmed V and J ends, which lost 5 bases and 0 bases, there was a span of 11 bases. The CDR3 is 15 residues long. CDR3 residues: CASSPVWSSGNTIYF. For the CDR3, the DNA is TGTGCCAGTAGTCCCGTCTGGAGCTCTGGAAACACCATATATTTT. Combining the CDR3 with reference TRBV19 and TRBJ1-3 gives the whole variable domain DGGITQSPKYLFRKEGQNVTLSCEQNLNHDAMYWYRQDPGQGLRLIYYSQIVNDFQKGDIAEGYSVSREKKESFPLTVTSAQKNPTAFYLCASSPVWSSGNTIYFGEGSWLTVV.

The chain links TRBV21-1 to TRBJ2-7; the table calls TRBD2, which could not be checked here. TRBV21-1 is an annotated pseudogene. The CDR3 length is 13 residues. CDR3 protein: CASDSGSSYEQYF. CDR3 sequence (DNA): TGTGCCAGCGATAGCGGAAGCTCCTACGAGCAGTACTTC.

This chain connects TRBV6-5 to TRBJ2-1; D is unclear. Per the germline V gene, CDR1 is MNHEY and CDR2 is SVGAGI. Trimming stripped 4 bases from V and 0 bases from J, with 4 bases between. The length of the CDR3 is 13 residues. In DNA form, the CDR3 reads TGTGCCAGCAGTTCCAACTCCTACAATGAGCAGTTCTTC. Translation gives CASSSNSYNEQFF.

This chain uses TRBV9 with TRBJ2-7; 12 bases agree with TRBD2. The trim removed 3 bases at V and 0 bases at J, leaving 4 bases unmatched. The CDR3 loop spans 16 amino acids. The germline V gene has CDR1 SGDLS and CDR2 YYNGEE. The CDR3, as DNA: TGTGCCAGCAGCGCGACTAGCGGGGGCATCTCCTACGAGCAGTACTTC. The encoded protein is CASSATSGGISYEQYF. The full variable domain, its missing parts supplied by reference TRBV9 and TRBJ2-7, is DSGVTQTPKHLITATGQRVTLRCSPRSGDLSVYWYQQSLDQGLQFLIQYYNGEERAKGNILERFSAQQFPDLHSELNLSSLELGDSALYFCASSATSGGISYEQYFGPGTRLTVT.

The chain uses TRBV6-1 and TRBJ2-5; 9 bases line up with TRBD1. There are 16 residues in the CDR3. Germline CDR1 is MNHNS and CDR2 is SASEGT. Trimming removed 0 bases from V and 1 base from J; junction bases left unmatched: 3. As DNA, the CDR3 is TGTGCCAGCAGTGAAGCTTGGGGACAGGGCCAAGAGACCCAGTACTTC. It yields the protein CASSEAWGQGQETQYF.

The CDR3 nucleotides read TGTGCCTGGAGCAAACGCGGGGGTTTGCCCTACGAGCAGTACTTC. Translation gives CAWSKRGGLPYEQYF. The chain recombines TRBV30 with TRBJ2-7; 7 nucleotides agree with TRBD2. Trimming at V came to 3 bases and at J to 2 bases, leaving 10 bases not matched to a gene. This CDR3 spans 15 amino acids. Germline V gives CDR1 GTSNPN, CDR2 SVGIG (reference sequence).

The gene calls are TRBV11-3 and TRBJ2-7, with D perhaps given as TRBD1 or TRBD2 (5 bases each). The V end was cut by 3 bases, the J end by 2 bases, with 11 bases between. The germline V gene encodes CDR1 SGHNT and CDR2 YENEEA. The CDR3 consists of 14 residues. CDR3 protein: CASSFRDGPYEQYF. The CDR3 region has the DNA TGTGCCAGCAGCTTCCGGGACGGACCCTACGAGCAGTACTTC.

This chain joins TRBV6-1 and TRBJ1-2, with D unclear. V lost 0 bases to trimming and J lost 0 bases, with 5 bases between them. Germline V CDR1 and CDR2: MNHNS, SASEGT. The CDR3 has 14 amino acids. In DNA, the CDR3 is TGTGCCAGCAGTGAAGCGCACACTAACTATGGCTACACCTTC. This codes for CASSEAHTNYGYTF.

As DNA, the CDR3 is TGCGCCAGCAGCCCGAGGACAGGGTTGGACACTGAAGCTTTCTTT. Residues: CASSPRTGLDTEAFF. The chain recombines TRBV5-1 with TRBJ1-1, with 8 bases lining up with TRBD1. V shed 4 bases, J shed 3 bases, and the junction held 8 bases outside the gene matches. The CDR3 totals 15 residues. Germline lookup yields CDR1 SGHRS and CDR2 YFSETQ.

The J gene is TRBJ1-1, the V gene TRBV7-3, with 7 bases fitting TRBD1. The V gene end was trimmed by 0 bases and the J gene end by 3 bases; junction bases not matched to a gene: 4. The length of the CDR3 is 15 residues. Per germline, CDR1 SGHTA and CDR2 FQGTGA. CDR3 protein: CASSLTPGGHTEAFF. As DNA, the CDR3 is TGTGCCAGCAGCTTAACGCCAGGGGGACACACTGAAGCTTTCTTT.

V is TRBV18 and J is TRBJ1-1; D remains ambiguous. The CDR3 extends over 14 amino acids. V lost 0 bases and J lost 2, with 7 bases in between. Germline V CDR1 and CDR2: KGHSH, LQKENI. The CDR3, as DNA: TGTGCCAGCTCACCACCGGGGAGAAACACTGAAGCTTTCTTT. Protein sequence: CASSPPGRNTEAFF. The full variable domain, with the rest looked up from reference TRBV18 and TRBJ1-1, is NAGVMQNPRHLVRRRGQEARLRCSPMKGHSHVYWYRQLPEEGLKFMVYLQKENIIDESGMPKERFSAEFPKEGPSILRIQQVVRGDSAAYFCASSPPGRNTEAFFGQGTRLTVV.

The chain joins TRBV19 to TRBJ1-6; no reliable D call. CDR1 is LNHDA and CDR2 is SQIVND in the germline V gene (reference sequence). This CDR3 is built from 13 residues. The V end lost 11 bases, the J end lost 4 bases, and 12 bases lay between the germline ends. Here the CDR3 reads CAPRRRYNSPLHF. DNA of the CDR3: TGTGCCCCAAGGAGGAGGTATAATTCACCCCTCCACTTT. Using reference TRBV19 and TRBJ1-6 for the parts outside the CDR3, the full variable domain is DGGITQSPKYLFRKEGQNVTLSCEQNLNHDAMYWYRQDPGQGLRLIYYSQIVNDFQKGDIAEGYSVSREKKESFPLTVTSAQKNPTAFYLCAPRRRYNSPLHFGNGTRLTVT.

DNA for the CDR3: TGTGCCAGCTCGCCGCCGAATAATTCACCCCTCCACTTT. Its translation: CASSPPNNSPLHF. The chain is built from TRBV18 and TRBJ1-6, with D hard to call. Trimming took 6 bases from V and 5 from J, leaving 8 bases between them. CDR1 is KGHSH and CDR2 is LQKENI in the germline V gene. The CDR3 is 13 amino acids.

The chain couples TRBV29-1 to TRBJ2-5; TRBD2 agrees at 10 bases. This CDR3 has 12 residues. Per germline, CDR1 SQVTM and CDR2 ANQGSEA. Trimming took 6 bases from V and 5 from J; bases not matched to a gene: 3. CDR3 protein: CSVAGGPETQYF. For the CDR3, the DNA is TGCAGCGTAGCGGGGGGGCCGGAGACCCAGTACTTC.

The chain links TRBV4-2 to TRBJ2-4, with D tentatively TRBD2 (6 bases). Trimming pared 1 base from V and 8 bases from J, leaving 18 bases between. The CDR3 consists of 16 residues. Germline V gives CDR1 LGHNA, CDR2 YNFKEQ. The CDR3 protein is CASSQGESGLGDIQYF. The CDR3 coding sequence is TGTGCCAGCAGCCAAGGAGAGAGCGGGTTGGGGGACATTCAGTACTTC.

The V call is TRBV9, the J call TRBJ1-1, with D tentatively TRBD1 (5 bases). V was cut by 0 bases and J by 0 bases, with 9 bases left in between. The CDR3 length is 15 residues. CDR1 and CDR2 from the germline V gene are SGDLS and YYNGEE. The CDR3 DNA follows: TGTGCCAGCAGCGTAGGTGGGGACCTGAACACTGAAGCTTTCTTT. Its protein is CASSVGGDLNTEAFF.